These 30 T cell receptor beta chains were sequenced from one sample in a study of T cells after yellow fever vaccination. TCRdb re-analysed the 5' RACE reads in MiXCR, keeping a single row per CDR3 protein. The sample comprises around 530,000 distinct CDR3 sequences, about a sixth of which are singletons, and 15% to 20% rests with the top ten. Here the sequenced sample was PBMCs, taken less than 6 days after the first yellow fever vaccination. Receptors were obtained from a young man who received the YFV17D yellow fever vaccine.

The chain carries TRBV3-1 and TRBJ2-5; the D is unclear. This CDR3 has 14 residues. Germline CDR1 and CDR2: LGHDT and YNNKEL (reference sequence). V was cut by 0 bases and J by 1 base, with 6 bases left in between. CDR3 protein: CASSQDVSQETQYF. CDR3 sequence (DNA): TGTGCCAGCAGCCAAGATGTAAGCCAAGAGACCCAGTACTTC.

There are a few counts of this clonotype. The CDR3 sequence is CASSVMSDTQYF. CDR3 nucleotide sequence: TGTGCCAGCAGCGTAATGTCGGATACGCAGTATTTT. The chain joins TRBV9 to TRBJ2-3; D ambiguous. The CDR3 length is 12 residues. Germline assignment: CDR1 SGDLS and CDR2 YYNGEE. Trimming took 1 base from V and 6 from J, leaving 6 bases between them.

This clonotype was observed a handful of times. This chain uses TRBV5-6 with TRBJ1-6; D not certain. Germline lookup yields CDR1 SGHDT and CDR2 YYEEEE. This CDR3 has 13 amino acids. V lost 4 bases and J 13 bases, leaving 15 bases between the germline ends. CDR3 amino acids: CASSKTAVGPLHF. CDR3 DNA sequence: TGTGCCAGCAGCAAGACCGCCGTGGGGCCCCTCCACTTT.

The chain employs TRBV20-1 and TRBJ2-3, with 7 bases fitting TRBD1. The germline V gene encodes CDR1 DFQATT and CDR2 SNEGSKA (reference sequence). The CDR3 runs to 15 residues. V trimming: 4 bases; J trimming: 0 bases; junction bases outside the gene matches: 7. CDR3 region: CSANSGTESTDTQYF. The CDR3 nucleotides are TGCAGTGCTAACTCCGGGACAGAGAGCACAGATACGCAGTATTTT.

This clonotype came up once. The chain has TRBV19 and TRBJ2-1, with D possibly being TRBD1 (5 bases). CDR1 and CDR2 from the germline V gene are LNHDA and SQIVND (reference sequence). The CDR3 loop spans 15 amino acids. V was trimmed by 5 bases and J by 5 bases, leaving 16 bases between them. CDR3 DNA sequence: TGTGCCAGTAGTTCCCTTAGACAGACAAACAATGAGCAGTTCTTC. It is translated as CASSSLRQTNNEQFF.

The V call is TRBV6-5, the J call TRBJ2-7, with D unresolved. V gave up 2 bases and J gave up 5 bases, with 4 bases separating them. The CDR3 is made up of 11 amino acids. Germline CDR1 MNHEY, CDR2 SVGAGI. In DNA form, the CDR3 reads TGTGCCAGCAGTTACGGGGACGAGCAGTACGTC. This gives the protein CASSYGDEQYV.

The CDR3, as DNA: TGTGCCAGCAGCTTAGGGGACGGACTCCCTCACGAGCAGTACTTC. Its protein product is CASSLGDGLPHEQYF. The genes are TRBV5-6 and TRBJ2-7; D may correspond to TRBD1 or TRBD2 (5 bases each). Germline V gives CDR1 SGHDT, CDR2 YYEEEE. This CDR3 comprises 15 residues. V shed 2 bases and J shed 5 bases, with 17 bases lying between them. Combining the CDR3 with reference TRBV5-6 and TRBJ2-7 gives the whole variable domain DAGVTQSPTHLIKTRGQQVTLRCSPKSGHDTVSWYQQALGQGPQFIFQYYEEEERQRGNFPDRFSGHQFPNYSSELNVNALLLGDSALYLCASSLGDGLPHEQYFGPGTRLTVT.

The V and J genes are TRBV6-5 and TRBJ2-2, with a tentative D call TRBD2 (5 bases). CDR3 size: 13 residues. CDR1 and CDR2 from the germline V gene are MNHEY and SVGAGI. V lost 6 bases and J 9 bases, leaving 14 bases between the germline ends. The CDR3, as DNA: TGTGCCAGCAGGGACTCAGATCCCCGGGAGCTGTTTTTT. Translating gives CASRDSDPRELFF.

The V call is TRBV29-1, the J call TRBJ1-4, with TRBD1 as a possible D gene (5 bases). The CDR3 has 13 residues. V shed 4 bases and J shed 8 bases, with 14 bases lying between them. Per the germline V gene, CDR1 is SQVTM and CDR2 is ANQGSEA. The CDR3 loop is CSVVKGAGEKLFF. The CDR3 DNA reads TGCAGCGTTGTTAAAGGGGCCGGCGAAAAACTGTTTTTT.

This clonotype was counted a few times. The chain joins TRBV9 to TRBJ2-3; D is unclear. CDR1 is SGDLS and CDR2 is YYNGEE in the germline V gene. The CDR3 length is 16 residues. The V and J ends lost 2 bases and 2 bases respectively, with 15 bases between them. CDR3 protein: CASSVTRGQNTDTQYF. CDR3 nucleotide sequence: TGTGCCAGCAGCGTCACCCGTGGGCAGAACACAGATACGCAGTATTTT.

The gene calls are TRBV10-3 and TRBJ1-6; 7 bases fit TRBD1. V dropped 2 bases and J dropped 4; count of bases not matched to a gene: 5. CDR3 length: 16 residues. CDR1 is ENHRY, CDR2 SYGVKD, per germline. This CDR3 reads CAISEDRVEYNSPLHF. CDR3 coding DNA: TGTGCCATCAGTGAGGACAGGGTGGAATATAATTCACCCCTCCACTTT.

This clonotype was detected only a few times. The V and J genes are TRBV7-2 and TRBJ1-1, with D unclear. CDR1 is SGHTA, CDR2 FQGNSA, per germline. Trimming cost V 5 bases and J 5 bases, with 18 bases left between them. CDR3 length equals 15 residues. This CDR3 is CASSPNLNLGTEAFF. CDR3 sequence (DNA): TGTGCCAGCAGCCCAAACTTAAACTTGGGGACTGAAGCTTTCTTT.

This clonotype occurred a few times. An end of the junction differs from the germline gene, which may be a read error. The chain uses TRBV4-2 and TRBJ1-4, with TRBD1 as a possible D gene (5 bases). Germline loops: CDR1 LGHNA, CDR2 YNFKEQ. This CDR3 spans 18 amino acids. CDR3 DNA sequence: TGTGCCAGCAGCCAAGATCGGACAATGTTTGGGACTAGTGAAAAACTGTTTTTT. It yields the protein CASSQDRTMFGTSEKLFF.

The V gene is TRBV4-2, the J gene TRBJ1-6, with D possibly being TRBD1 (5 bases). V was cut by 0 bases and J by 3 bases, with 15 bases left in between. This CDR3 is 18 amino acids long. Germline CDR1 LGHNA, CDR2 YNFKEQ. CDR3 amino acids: CASSQDLRGADYNSPLHF. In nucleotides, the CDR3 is TGTGCCAGCAGCCAAGATCTTAGAGGGGCCGACTATAATTCACCCCTCCACTTT.

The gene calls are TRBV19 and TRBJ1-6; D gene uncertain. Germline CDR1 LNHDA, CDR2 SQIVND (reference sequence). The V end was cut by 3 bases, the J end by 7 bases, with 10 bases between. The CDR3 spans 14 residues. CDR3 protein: CASSMATENSPLHF. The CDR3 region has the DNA TGTGCCAGTAGTATGGCAACCGAAAATTCACCCCTCCACTTT.

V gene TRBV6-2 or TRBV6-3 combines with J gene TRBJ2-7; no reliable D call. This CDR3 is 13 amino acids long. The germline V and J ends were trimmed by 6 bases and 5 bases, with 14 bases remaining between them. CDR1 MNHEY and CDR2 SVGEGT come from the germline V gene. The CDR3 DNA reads TGTGCCAGCAGCCCACCCGGGTTCCACGAGCAGTACGTC. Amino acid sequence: CASSPPGFHEQYV.

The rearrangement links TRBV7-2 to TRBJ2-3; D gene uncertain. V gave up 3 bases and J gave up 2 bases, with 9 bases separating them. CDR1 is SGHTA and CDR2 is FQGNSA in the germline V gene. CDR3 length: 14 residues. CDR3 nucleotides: TGTGCCAGCAGCTTGTACCCGGTCACAGATACGCAGTATTTT. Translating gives CASSLYPVTDTQYF. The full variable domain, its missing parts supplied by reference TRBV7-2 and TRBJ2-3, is GAGVSQSPSNKVTEKGKDVELRCDPISGHTALYWYRQSLGQGLEFLIYFQGNSAPDKSGLPSDRFSAERTGGSVSTLTIQRTQQEDSAVYLCASSLYPVTDTQYFGPGTRLTVL.

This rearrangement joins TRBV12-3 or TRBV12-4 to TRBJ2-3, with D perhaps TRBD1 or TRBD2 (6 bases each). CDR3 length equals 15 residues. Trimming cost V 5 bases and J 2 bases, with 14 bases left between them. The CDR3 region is CASSLFGGPTDTQYF. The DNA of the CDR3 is TGTGCCAGCAGTCTATTCGGGGGCCCCACAGATACGCAGTATTTT.

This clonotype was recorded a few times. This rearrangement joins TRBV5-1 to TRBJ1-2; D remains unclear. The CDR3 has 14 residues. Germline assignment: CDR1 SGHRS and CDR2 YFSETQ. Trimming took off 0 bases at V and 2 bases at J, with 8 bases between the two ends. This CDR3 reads CASSLAPVNYGYTF. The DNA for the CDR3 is TGCGCCAGCAGCTTGGCCCCGGTGAACTATGGCTACACCTTC.

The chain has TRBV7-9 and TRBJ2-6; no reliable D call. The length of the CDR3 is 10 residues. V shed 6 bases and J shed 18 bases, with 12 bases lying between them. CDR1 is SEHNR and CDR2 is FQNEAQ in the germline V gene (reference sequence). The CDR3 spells CASRGTVKTF. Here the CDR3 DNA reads TGTGCCAGCAGGGGTACCGTGAAGACTTTC.

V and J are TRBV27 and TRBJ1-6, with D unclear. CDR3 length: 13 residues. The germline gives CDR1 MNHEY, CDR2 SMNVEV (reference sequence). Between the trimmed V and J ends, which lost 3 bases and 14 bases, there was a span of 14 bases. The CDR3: CASSLSSSLSLHF. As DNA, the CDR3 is TGTGCCAGCAGTTTGTCGAGCTCCCTGTCCCTCCACTTT.

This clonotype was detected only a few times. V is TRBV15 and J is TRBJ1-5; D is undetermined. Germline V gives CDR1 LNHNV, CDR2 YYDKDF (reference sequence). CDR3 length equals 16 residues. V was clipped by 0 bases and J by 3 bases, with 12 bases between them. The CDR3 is CATSRDSAGDNQPQHF. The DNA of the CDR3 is TGTGCCACCAGCAGAGATTCGGCAGGAGACAATCAGCCCCAGCATTTT.

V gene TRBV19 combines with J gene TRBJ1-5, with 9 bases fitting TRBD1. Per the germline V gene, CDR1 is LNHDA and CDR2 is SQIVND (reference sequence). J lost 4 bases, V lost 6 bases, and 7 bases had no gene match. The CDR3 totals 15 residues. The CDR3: CASRLLGQGNQPQHF. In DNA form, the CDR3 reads TGTGCCAGTAGGCTACTGGGACAGGGAAATCAGCCCCAGCATTTT.

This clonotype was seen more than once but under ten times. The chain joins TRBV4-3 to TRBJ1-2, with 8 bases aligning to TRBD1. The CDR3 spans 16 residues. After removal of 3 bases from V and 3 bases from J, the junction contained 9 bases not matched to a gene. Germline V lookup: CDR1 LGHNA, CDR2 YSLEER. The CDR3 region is CASSQVSGGDYYGYTF. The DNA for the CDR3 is TGCGCCAGCAGCCAGGTTTCAGGGGGCGACTACTATGGCTACACCTTC.

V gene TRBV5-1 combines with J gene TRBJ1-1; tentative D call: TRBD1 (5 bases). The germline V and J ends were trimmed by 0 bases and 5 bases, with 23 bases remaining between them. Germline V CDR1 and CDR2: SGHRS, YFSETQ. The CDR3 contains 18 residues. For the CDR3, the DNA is TGCGCCAGCAGCTTGGCCGGGGCTACGGTACTGGGTCATACTGAAGCTTTCTTT. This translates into CASSLAGATVLGHTEAFF.

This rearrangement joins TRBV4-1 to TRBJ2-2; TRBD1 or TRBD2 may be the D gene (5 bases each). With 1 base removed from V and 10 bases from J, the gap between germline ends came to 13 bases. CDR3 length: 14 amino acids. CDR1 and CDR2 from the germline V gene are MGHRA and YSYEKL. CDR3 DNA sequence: TGCGCCAGCAGCCAAGGGGTCGGGACGCCGGAGCTGTTTTTT. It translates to CASSQGVGTPELFF.

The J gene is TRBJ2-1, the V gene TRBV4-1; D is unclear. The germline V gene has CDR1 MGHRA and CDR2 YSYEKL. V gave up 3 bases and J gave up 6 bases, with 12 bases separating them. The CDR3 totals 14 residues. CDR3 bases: TGCGCCAGCAGCCAGGGCTCCCGAGCCAATGAGCAGTTCTTC. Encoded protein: CASSQGSRANEQFF.

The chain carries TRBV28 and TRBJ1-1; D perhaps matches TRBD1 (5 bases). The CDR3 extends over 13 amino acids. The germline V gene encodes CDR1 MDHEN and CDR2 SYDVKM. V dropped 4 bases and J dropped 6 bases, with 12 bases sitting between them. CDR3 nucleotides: TGTGCCAGCAGTTCGACAGCGAGGGCTGAAGCTTTCTTT. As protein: CASSSTARAEAFF.

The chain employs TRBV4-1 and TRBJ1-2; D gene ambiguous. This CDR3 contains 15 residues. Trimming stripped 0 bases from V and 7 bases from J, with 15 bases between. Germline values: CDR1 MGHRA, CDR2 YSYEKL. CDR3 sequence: CASSQEQQYPSGYTF. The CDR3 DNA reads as TGCGCCAGCAGCCAAGAGCAACAGTACCCTAGTGGCTACACCTTC.

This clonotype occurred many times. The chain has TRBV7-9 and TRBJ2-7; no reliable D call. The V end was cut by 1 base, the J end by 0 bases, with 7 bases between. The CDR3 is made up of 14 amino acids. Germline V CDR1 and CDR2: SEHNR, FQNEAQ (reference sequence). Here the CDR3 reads CASSLGQSSYEQYV. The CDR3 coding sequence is TGTGCCAGCAGCTTAGGGCAGAGCTCCTACGAGCAGTACGTC.